This TCR beta chain originates from a study of T-cell memory formation after mild COVID-19. As for the study in general: Largely, TCR clusters stayed within a single donor. Study-level results: Balance between CD4 and CD8 was seen in clones contracting day 15 to 85, and a CD4+ lean was seen in later expanders.

TCR alpha and TCR beta cDNA libraries carrying sample barcodes and UMIs came from 5'RACE with constant-segment primers. TCRdb ran MiXCR on the 5' RACE reads and lists one entry per CDR3 protein. The sample consists of 350,000 or so distinct CDR3 sequences, 20% to 25% of them appearing once. This clonotype appeared a few times. Its antigen is currently unknown. The V end was cut by 3 bases, the J end by 4 bases, with 12 bases between. Germline V lookup: CDR1 SGHTA, CDR2 FQGTGA. The CDR3 contains 15 residues. The chain has TRBV7-3 and TRBJ2-2; a weak D match, TRBD1 (6 bases). The receptor was derived from a man between 18 and 29 years old who had mild COVID-19 (a few samples of this study predate the infection). Cell type and time point are not known. Sequenced material: PBMCs or a T cell subset sorted from them (not recorded which). CDR3 region: CASSFTGRGTGELFF. The CDR3 DNA follows: TGTGCCAGCAGCTTTACGGGCAGGGGCACCGGGGAGCTGTTTTTT.